These T cell receptor beta chains were read from a single sample in a study of blood T cell repertoires in COVID-19. TCRdb keeps only in-frame clones here, not all; method: immunoSEQ multiplex PCR. The table lists approximately 210,000 clones, 75% to 90% of them singletons. Sequenced: PBMCs or T cells enriched from blood (not recorded which). These receptor sequences come from a young woman who had recovered from COVID-19. The CDR3 runs from the conserved cysteine through the conserved F or W. The D gene is left open where the match is weak. A clone size is listed for some rows: how often the clone was seen (once, few, many), or a class if it is expanded.

J,V,size,length,D,CDR3,DNA
TRBJ1-5,TRBV30,NA,15,TRBD1,CAWNDGTGINQPQHF,TGTGCCTGGAACGACGGGACAGGGATCAATCAGCCCCAGCATTTT
TRBJ1-2,TRBV12-3/TRBV12-4,NA,13,NA,CASTPTRESGYTF,TGTGCCAGCACCCCTACCCGGGAGTCTGGCTACACCTTC
TRBJ1-4,TRBV7-2,once,15,NA,CASSLAGGANEKLFF,TGTGCCAGCAGCTTAGCAGGAGGGGCTAATGAAAAACTGTTTTTT
TRBJ1-6,TRBV20-1,NA,10,NA,CSAGNSPLHF,TGCAGTGCCGGGAATTCGCCCCTCCACTTT
TRBJ1-1,TRBV6-5,NA,13,NA,CASSYSQGAEAFF,TGTGCCAGCAGTTACTCTCAGGGTGCTGAAGCTTTCTTT
TRBJ1-4,TRBV10-3,few,16,NA,CAISELAGLTNEKLFF,TGTGCCATCAGTGAGTTGGCAGGGCTAACTAATGAAAAACTGTTTTTT
TRBJ2-1,TRBV7-2,NA,15,TRBD2,CASTESGGAYNEQFF,TGTGCCAGCACCGAGAGCGGGGGGGCCTACAATGAGCAGTTCTTC
TRBJ1-5,TRBV27,NA,13,NA,CASSQTEYQPQHF,TGTGCCAGCAGCCAGACAGAATATCAGCCCCAGCATTTT
TRBJ1-2,TRBV20-1,NA,10,NA,CSARDSGYTF,TGCAGTGCTAGAGACTCTGGCTACACCTTC
TRBJ2-1,TRBV10-3,NA,15,TRBD2,CAISGGGLNNNEQFF,TGTGCCATCAGTGGGGGGGGTTTGAACAACAATGAGCAGTTCTTC
TRBJ1-6,TRBV19,NA,15,TRBD1,CASSMGQAYNSPLHF,TGTGCCAGTAGTATGGGACAGGCTTATAATTCACCCCTCCACTTT
TRBJ1-3,TRBV27,NA,15,TRBD1,CASSSQGGKGDTIYF,TGTGCCAGCAGTTCCCAGGGGGGTAAGGGAGACACCATATATTTT
TRBJ2-7,TRBV7-3,NA,19,NA,CASSPHLLISQGSLDEQYF,TGTGCCAGCAGCCCACACCTTCTCATCTCACAGGGTTCCTTAGACGAGCAGTACTTC
TRBJ2-7,TRBV6-5,NA,13,TRBD2,CASTPLAGGEQYF,TGTGCCAGCACCCCTCTAGCGGGAGGGGAGCAGTACTTC
TRBJ2-7,TRBV18,NA,13,NA,CASSRQDFYEQYF,TGTGCCAGCTCGCGACAGGACTTCTACGAGCAGTACTTC
TRBJ2-4,TRBV10-3,NA,16,TRBD1,CAISDSWTGFEDIQYF,TGTGCCATCAGTGACTCTTGGACAGGGTTCGAGGACATTCAGTACTTC
TRBJ1-3,TRBV5-4,NA,14,NA,CASSGSMTGNTIYF,TGTGCCAGCAGCGGCAGTATGACTGGAAACACCATATATTTT
TRBJ2-7,TRBV6-5,NA,15,NA,CASSYSGLASYEQYF,TGTGCCAGCAGTTACTCTGGCCTAGCCTCCTACGAGCAGTACTTC
TRBJ1-1,TRBV19,NA,14,NA,CASTGGAGNTEAFF,TGTGCCAGTACTGGGGGCGCAGGGAACACTGAAGCTTTCTTT
TRBJ2-7,TRBV7-9,NA,14,TRBD2,CASRPPGTIYEQYF,TGTGCCAGCAGGCCCCCCGGGACTATCTACGAGCAGTACTTC
TRBJ1-5,TRBV30,NA,13,TRBD1,CAFSDRAGQPQHF,TGTGCCTTTTCGGACAGGGCGGGTCAGCCCCAGCATTTT
TRBJ1-1,TRBV27,NA,13,NA,CASSYRGQVAAFF,TGTGCCAGCAGTTATAGGGGCCAGGTCGCGGCTTTCTTT
TRBJ1-6,TRBV6-5,few,15,TRBD1,CASSYTGGKFSPLHF,TGTGCCAGCAGTTACACAGGGGGCAAATTTTCACCCCTCCACTTT
TRBJ1-2,TRBV6-5,NA,15,TRBD1,CASRSWGQGAKGYTF,TGTGCCAGCAGAAGCTGGGGACAGGGGGCTAAAGGCTACACCTTC
TRBJ2-3,TRBV6-5,NA,14,TRBD1,CASTQTGGTPTQYF,TGTGCCAGCACCCAGACAGGGGGGACACCTACGCAGTATTTT
TRBJ2-3,TRBV29-1,NA,15,TRBD1,CSVAGGRGQIDTQYF,TGCAGCGTCGCAGGGGGCAGGGGGCAGATAGATACGCAGTATTTT
TRBJ1-5,TRBV19,NA,13,NA,CASEGRSNQPQHF,TGTGCCAGCGAGGGCCGGAGCAATCAGCCCCAGCATTTT
TRBJ1-3,TRBV2,NA,15,TRBD1,CASSGTGDSGNTIYF,TGTGCCAGCAGTGGGACAGGGGACTCTGGAAACACCATATATTTT
TRBJ2-2,TRBV6-5,NA,14,NA,CASSYRGNTGELFF,TGTGCCAGCAGTTACAGGGGGAACACCGGGGAGCTGTTTTTT
TRBJ2-2,TRBV6-5,NA,14,NA,CASSPDGQIGELFF,TGTGCCAGCAGTCCCGATGGACAGATCGGGGAGCTGTTTTTT